Below are 18 T cell receptor beta chains sequenced from a single sample in a study of PD-L1 blockade in urothelial cancer. Measured with immunoSEQ multiplex PCR; TCRdb has only the in-frame clones, and not every one. The table has approximately 32,000 clones, 84% seen once; the top ten hold less than 40%. Sequences were derived from PBMCs, sampled around atezolizumab (anti-PD-L1) treatment. These receptor sequences come from a man aged 55 to 70 with urothelial cancer.

The chain joins TRBV11-2 to TRBJ2-1; tentatively, D is TRBD2 (6 bases). The germline gives CDR1 SGHAT, CDR2 FQNNGV. Trimming took 5 bases from V and 7 from J, leaving 21 bases between them. The CDR3 sequence is 16 residues long. CDR3 amino acids: CASSTQGGGIVNEQFF. DNA for the CDR3: TGTGCCAGCAGCACCCAGGGAGGTGGAATAGTGAATGAGCAGTTCTTC.

This chain connects TRBV6-1 to TRBJ1-5; D uncertain. This CDR3 is 15 amino acids long. V was shortened by 2 bases and J by 2 bases, with 10 bases between the two germline ends. The germline V gene has CDR1 MNHNS and CDR2 SASEGT. The DNA of the CDR3 is TGTGCCAGCAGTGAACGGGAAGCTGGCAATCAGCCCCAGCATTTT. This codes for CASSEREAGNQPQHF.

This chain links TRBV6-1 with TRBJ1-3; D not certain. The CDR3 runs to 13 residues. The V gene lost 11 bases and the J gene lost 3 bases, with 14 bases spanning the gap. Germline loops: CDR1 MNHNS, CDR2 SASEGT. The CDR3 nucleotides read TGTGCCCTGACCCGGGGAGTTGGAAACACCATATATTTT. Protein product: CALTRGVGNTIYF.

The gene calls are TRBV11-3 and TRBJ2-4; TRBD1 matches at 7 bases. V dropped 5 bases and J dropped 4; count of bases not matched to a gene: 8. Germline V gene lookup returns CDR1 SGHNT and CDR2 YENEEA. The CDR3 length is 15 residues. CDR3 region: CASSEGAGSKNIQYF. CDR3 in DNA: TGTGCCAGCAGCGAGGGGGCGGGCAGTAAAAACATTCAGTACTTC.

This clone was seen a handful of times. The chain carries TRBV7-9 and TRBJ1-4; D gene ambiguous. Germline V gene data show CDR1 as SEHNR and CDR2 as FQNEAQ (reference sequence). The length of the CDR3 is 15 residues. With 1 base removed from V and 2 bases from J, the gap between germline ends came to 8 bases. The CDR3 loop is CASSLGGITNEKLFF. The CDR3 DNA is TGTGCCAGCAGCTTAGGCGGGATCACTAATGAAAAACTGTTTTTT.

The chain uses TRBV18 and TRBJ1-2; TRBD1 is a possible D gene (5 bases). The length of the CDR3 is 14 residues. V was shortened by 0 bases and J by 2 bases, with 7 bases between the two germline ends. In germline, CDR1 is KGHSH, CDR2 LQKENI. This CDR3 is CASSPPDRNYGYTF. In DNA form, the CDR3 reads TGTGCCAGCTCACCACCTGACAGAAACTATGGCTACACCTTC.

This clone has only one observation. This sequence joins TRBV5-1 and TRBJ2-4, with 10 nucleotides matching TRBD2. Looked up from germline, CDR1 is SGHRS and CDR2 is YFSETQ. The CDR3 consists of 18 residues. Germline trimming cut 1 base from V and 8 bases from J; bases unmatched to any gene: 15. The CDR3 bases are TGCGCCAGCAGCTTGATTGGAATAGCGGGGGGATATCCGGACATTCAGTACTTC. This gives the protein CASSLIGIAGGYPDIQYF.

The CDR3 DNA is TGCGCCAGCAGCGCATCCAGCGGCGGTTTGGGGGAGCAGTACTTC. Translation: CASSASSGGLGEQYF. The genes are TRBV5-1 and TRBJ2-7; tentatively, D is TRBD2 (5 bases). CDR3 size: 15 residues. V dropped 4 bases and J dropped 7 bases, with 21 bases sitting between them. The germline CDR1 and CDR2 sequences are SGHRS and YFSETQ.

The chain joins TRBV18 to TRBJ1-1; D not certain. Germline CDR1 reads KGHSH; CDR2 reads LQKENI. Trimming pared 2 bases from V and 0 bases from J, leaving 4 bases between. The CDR3 length is 13 residues. CDR3 amino acids: CASSPEVNTEAFF. Written as DNA, the CDR3 is TGTGCCAGCTCACCAGAGGTGAACACTGAAGCTTTCTTT.

V usage is TRBV28 and J usage is TRBJ1-3; TRBD1 aligns across 10 bases. Germline CDR1 and CDR2: MDHEN and SYDVKM. The CDR3 sequence is 15 residues long. The junction had 7 bases not matched to a gene; V was cut back by 8 bases and J by 3 bases. The CDR3 nucleotides are TGTGCCAGCGGACGACAGGGGGCAGGTGGAAACACCATATATTTT. Translating it yields CASGRQGAGGNTIYF.

The CDR3 DNA is TGTGCCAGCAGTTTAAACGGACTGAGCTCTGGAAACACCATATATTTT. It encodes CASSLNGLSSGNTIYF. The V gene is TRBV28, the J gene TRBJ1-3, with D uncertain. This CDR3 comprises 16 residues. V was cut by 2 bases and J by 0 bases, with 11 bases left in between. Germline V CDR1 and CDR2: MDHEN, SYDVKM.

The rearrangement joins TRBV21-1 to TRBJ2-5; TRBD2 is the table's D call, not checked against the DNA. TRBV21-1 is a known pseudogene. The CDR3 contains 17 residues. Here the CDR3 DNA reads TGTGCCAGCAGCAAAATAGGGGTAGCGGGAGTATCCGAGACCCAGTACTTC. As protein: CASSKIGVAGVSETQYF.

V and J are TRBV7-6 and TRBJ1-2, with D maybe TRBD1 (6 bases). The CDR3 totals 14 residues. Germline V CDR1 and CDR2: SGHVS, FNYEAQ. Trimming removed 5 bases at V and 1 base at J, with 11 bases between. The CDR3 loop is CASSGGGGNYGYTF. The CDR3 DNA is TGTGCCAGCAGCGGAGGGGGGGGTAACTATGGCTACACCTTC.

This clone has just a few counts. The chain joins TRBV2 to TRBJ1-1; TRBD1 might be the D (6 bases). V was shortened by 9 bases and J by 3 bases, with 17 bases between the two germline ends. This CDR3 has 14 amino acids. Germline V gene sequence: CDR1 SNHLY, CDR2 FYNNEI. CDR3 bases: TGTGCCAGTAGGCAATGGGGGCGCGACACTGAAGCTTTCTTT. It codes for CASRQWGRDTEAFF. Full variable domain (rest looked up from reference TRBV2 and TRBJ1-1): EPEVTQTPSHQVTQMGQEVILRCVPISNHLYFYWYRQILGQKVEFLVSFYNNEISEKSEIFDDQFSVERPDGSNFTLKIRSTKLEDSAMYFCASRQWGRDTEAFFGQGTRLTVV.

The genes are TRBV9 and TRBJ2-5; D is ambiguous. The CDR3 contains 14 residues. Trimming pared 0 bases from V and 1 base from J, leaving 7 bases between. CDR1 is SGDLS, CDR2 YYNGEE, per germline. This CDR3 reads CASSVDWAQETQYF. The CDR3 bases are TGTGCCAGCAGCGTAGATTGGGCCCAAGAGACCCAGTACTTC.

This clone showed up just once. V usage is TRBV7-9 and J usage is TRBJ2-3; 9 positions agree with TRBD2. The CDR3 runs to 15 residues. Germline assignment: CDR1 SEHNR and CDR2 FQNEAQ (reference sequence). J gave up 3 bases and V 4 bases, and 5 bases lay outside the gene matches. The chain's CDR3 is CASSYGSGGTDTQYF. In nucleotides, the CDR3 is TGTGCCAGCAGCTACGGCAGCGGGGGGACAGATACGCAGTATTTT.

The chain links TRBV5-5 to TRBJ1-3, with no clear D. Germline lookup yields CDR1 SGHKS and CDR2 YYEKEE (reference sequence). Trimming took off 4 bases at V and 0 bases at J, with 5 bases between the two ends. This CDR3 is 13 amino acids long. CDR3 nucleotides: TGTGCCAGCAGCCTAAACTCTGGAAACACCATATATTTT. This sequence encodes CASSLNSGNTIYF.

This chain joins TRBV18 and TRBJ1-1, with D possibly TRBD1 on 5 matching bases. Germline CDR1 KGHSH, CDR2 LQKENI. Trimming removed 2 bases at V and 3 bases at J, with 13 bases between. This CDR3 is built from 15 residues. The CDR3 nucleotides read TGTGCCAGCTCACCATTCCGGGGGGTTGACACTGAAGCTTTCTTT. Translated, it gives CASSPFRGVDTEAFF. Full variable domain (missing parts from reference TRBV18 and TRBJ1-1): NAGVMQNPRHLVRRRGQEARLRCSPMKGHSHVYWYRQLPEEGLKFMVYLQKENIIDESGMPKERFSAEFPKEGPSILRIQQVVRGDSAAYFCASSPFRGVDTEAFFGQGTRLTVV.